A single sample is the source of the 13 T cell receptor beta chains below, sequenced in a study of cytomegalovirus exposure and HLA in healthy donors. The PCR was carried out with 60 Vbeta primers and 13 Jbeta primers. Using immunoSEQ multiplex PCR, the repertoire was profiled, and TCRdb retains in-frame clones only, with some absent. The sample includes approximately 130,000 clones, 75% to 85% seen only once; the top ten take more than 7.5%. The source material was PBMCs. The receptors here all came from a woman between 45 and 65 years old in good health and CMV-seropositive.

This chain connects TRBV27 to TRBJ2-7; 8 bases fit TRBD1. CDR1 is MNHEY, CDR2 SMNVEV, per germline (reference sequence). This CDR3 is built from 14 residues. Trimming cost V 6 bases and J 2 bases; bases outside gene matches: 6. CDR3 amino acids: CASSQGDRPYEQYF. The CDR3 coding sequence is TGTGCCAGCAGCCAAGGGGACAGGCCCTACGAGCAGTACTTC.

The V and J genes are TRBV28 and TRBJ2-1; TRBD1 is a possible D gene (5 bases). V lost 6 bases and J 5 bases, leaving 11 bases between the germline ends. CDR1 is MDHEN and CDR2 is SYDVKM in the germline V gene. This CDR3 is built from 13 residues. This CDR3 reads CASRAGIHNEQFF. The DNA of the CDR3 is TGTGCCAGCAGGGCAGGGATCCACAATGAGCAGTTCTTC.

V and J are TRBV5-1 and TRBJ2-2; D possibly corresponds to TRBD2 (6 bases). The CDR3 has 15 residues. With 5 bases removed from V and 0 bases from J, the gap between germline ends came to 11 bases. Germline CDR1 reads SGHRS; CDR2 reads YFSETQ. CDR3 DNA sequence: TGCGCCAGCAGGGAACTAGCTTCGAACACCGGGGAGCTGTTTTTT. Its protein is CASRELASNTGELFF.

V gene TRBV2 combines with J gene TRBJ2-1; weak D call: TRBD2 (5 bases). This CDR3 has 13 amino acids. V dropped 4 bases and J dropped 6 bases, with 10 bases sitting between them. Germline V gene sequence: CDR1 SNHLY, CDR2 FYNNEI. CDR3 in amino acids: CASSGTLPNEQFF. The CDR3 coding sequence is TGTGCCAGCAGTGGGACTCTACCCAATGAGCAGTTCTTC.

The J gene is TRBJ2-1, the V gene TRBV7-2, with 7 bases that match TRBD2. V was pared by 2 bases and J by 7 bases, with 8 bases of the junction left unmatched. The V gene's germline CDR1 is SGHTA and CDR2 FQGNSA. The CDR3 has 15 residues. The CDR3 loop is CASSLRDYVENEQFF. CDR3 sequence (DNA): TGTGCCAGCAGCTTAAGGGACTACGTTGAGAATGAGCAGTTCTTC.

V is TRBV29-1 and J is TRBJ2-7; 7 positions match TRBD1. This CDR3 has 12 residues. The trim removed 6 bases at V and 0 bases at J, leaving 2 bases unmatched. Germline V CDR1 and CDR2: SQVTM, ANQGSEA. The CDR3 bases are TGCAGCGTCGGGACAGTCTCCTACGAGCAGTACTTC. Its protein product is CSVGTVSYEQYF.

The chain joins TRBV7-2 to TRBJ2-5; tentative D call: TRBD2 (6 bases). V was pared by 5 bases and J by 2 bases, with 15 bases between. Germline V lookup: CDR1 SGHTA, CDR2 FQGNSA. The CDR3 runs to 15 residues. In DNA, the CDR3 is TGTGCCAGCAGCCCCAACGGGGGTGATCAAGAGACCCAGTACTTC. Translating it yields CASSPNGGDQETQYF.

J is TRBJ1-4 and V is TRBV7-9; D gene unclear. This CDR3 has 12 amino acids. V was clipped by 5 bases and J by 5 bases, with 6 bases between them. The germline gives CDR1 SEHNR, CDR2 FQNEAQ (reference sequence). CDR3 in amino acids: CASSPRNEKLFF. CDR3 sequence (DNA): TGTGCCAGCAGCCCCCGGAATGAAAAACTGTTTTTT.

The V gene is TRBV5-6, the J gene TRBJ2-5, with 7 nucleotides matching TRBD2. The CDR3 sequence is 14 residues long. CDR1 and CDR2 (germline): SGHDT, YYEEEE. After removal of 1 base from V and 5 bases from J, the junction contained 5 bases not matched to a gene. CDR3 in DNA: TGTGCCAGCAGCTTGCGGGACTACACGGAGACCCAGTACTTC. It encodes CASSLRDYTETQYF.

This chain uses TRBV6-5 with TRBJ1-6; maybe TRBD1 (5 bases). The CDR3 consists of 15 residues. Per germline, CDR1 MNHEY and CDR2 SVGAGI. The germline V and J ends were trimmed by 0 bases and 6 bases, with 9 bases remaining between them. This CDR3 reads CASSYSGRGNSPLHF. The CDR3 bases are TGTGCCAGCAGTTACTCAGGGAGGGGTAATTCACCCCTCCACTTT.

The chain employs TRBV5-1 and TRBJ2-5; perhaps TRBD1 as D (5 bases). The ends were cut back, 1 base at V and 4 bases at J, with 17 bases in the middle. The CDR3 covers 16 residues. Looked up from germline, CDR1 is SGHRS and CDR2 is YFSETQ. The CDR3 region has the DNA TGCGCCAGCAGCTTGCACCCCCAGGGTAATTCAGAGACCCAGTACTTC. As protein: CASSLHPQGNSETQYF.

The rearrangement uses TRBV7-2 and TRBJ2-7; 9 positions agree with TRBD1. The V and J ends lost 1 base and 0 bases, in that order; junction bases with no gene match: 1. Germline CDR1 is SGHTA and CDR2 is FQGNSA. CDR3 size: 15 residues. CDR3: CASSLGQGGSYEQYF. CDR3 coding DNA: TGTGCCAGCAGCTTAGGACAGGGGGGCTCCTACGAGCAGTACTTC.

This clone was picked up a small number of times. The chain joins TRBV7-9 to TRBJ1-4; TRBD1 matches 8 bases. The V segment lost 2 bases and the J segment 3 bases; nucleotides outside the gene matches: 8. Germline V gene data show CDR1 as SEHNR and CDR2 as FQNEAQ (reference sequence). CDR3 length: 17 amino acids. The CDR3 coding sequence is TGTGCCAGCAGCTTAATCAGGGGGCGTGAAGCTAATGAAAAACTGTTTTTT. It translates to CASSLIRGREANEKLFF.